Below are 3 T cell receptor beta chains sequenced from a single sample in a study of graft-versus-host responses after intestinal transplantation. The protocol was immunoSEQ multiplex PCR, while the TCRdb copy is restricted to in-frame clones and leaves out a portion. The data hold around 23,000 clones, with more than 80% observed a single time. The sample here was PBMCs, taken 18 days after transplant. These receptors were obtained from a human patient who received an intestinal transplant, so some T cells may come from the graft donor.

The chain recombines TRBV6-5 with TRBJ2-5; a possible D gene is TRBD2 (5 bases). This CDR3 has 13 residues. V dropped 2 bases and J dropped 5 bases, with 9 bases sitting between them. The germline V gene has CDR1 MNHEY and CDR2 SVGAGI. The CDR3 is CASSYGGWETQYF. CDR3 in DNA: TGTGCCAGCAGTTACGGAGGCTGGGAGACCCAGTACTTC.

The chain links TRBV10-2 to TRBJ2-7, with 12 bases matching TRBD2. The CDR3 totals 16 residues. CDR1 and CDR2 (germline): WSHSY, SAAADI. Trimming cost V 10 bases and J 2 bases; bases outside gene matches: 12. Here the CDR3 reads CATKTPSGGDPYEQYF. In DNA, the CDR3 is TGCGCCACCAAAACCCCTAGCGGGGGGGACCCCTACGAGCAGTACTTC.

The chain recombines TRBV2 with TRBJ1-1; 10 positions match TRBD1. Trimming took 8 bases from V and 9 from J; bases not matched to a gene: 3. The CDR3 runs 11 residues. CDR1 and CDR2 (germline): SNHLY, FYNNEI. CDR3 DNA sequence: TGTGCCAGCCTGGGACAGGGGCAAGCTTTCTTT. Translating it yields CASLGQGQAFF.